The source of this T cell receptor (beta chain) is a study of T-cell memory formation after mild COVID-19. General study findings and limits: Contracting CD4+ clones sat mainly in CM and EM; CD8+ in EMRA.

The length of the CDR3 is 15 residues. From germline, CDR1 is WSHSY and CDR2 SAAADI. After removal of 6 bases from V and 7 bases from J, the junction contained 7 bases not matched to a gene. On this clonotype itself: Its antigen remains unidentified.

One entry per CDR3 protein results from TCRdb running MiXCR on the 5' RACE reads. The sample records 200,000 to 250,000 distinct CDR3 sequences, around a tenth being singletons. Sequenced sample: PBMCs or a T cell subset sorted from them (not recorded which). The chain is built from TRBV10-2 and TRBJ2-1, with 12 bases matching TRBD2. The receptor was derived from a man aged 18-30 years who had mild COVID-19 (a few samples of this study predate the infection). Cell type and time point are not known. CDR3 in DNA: TGCGCCAGCAGAATTCTAGCGGGGGGGGAAAATGAGCAGTTCTTC. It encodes CASRILAGGENEQFF.